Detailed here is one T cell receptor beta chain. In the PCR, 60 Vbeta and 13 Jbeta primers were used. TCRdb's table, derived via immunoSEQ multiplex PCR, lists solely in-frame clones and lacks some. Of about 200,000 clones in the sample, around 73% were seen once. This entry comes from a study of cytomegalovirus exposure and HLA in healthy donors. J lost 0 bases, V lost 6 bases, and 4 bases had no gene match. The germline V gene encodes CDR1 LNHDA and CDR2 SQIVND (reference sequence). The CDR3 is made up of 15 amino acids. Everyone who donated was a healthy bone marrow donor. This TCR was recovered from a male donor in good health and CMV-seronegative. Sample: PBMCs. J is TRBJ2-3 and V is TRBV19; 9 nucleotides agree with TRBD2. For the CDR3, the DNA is TGTGCCAGTAGCAATAGCGGGAGAAGCACAGATACGCAGTATTTT. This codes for CASSNSGRSTDTQYF.